The 10 T cell receptor beta chains listed next were all sequenced from one sample in a study of blood T cell repertoires in COVID-19. Measured with immunoSEQ multiplex PCR; TCRdb has only the in-frame clones, and not every one. In the table there are about 150,000 clones, roughly 90% of which are singletons. Sequenced: peripheral blood. The receptors were sampled from a man aged 60-69 years with acute or convalescent COVID-19.

This chain joins TRBV18 and TRBJ1-5; 8 nucleotides align to TRBD1. The germline gives CDR1 KGHSH, CDR2 LQKENI. V lost 4 bases and J lost 4; bases outside the gene matches: 6. This CDR3 is 15 amino acids long. The CDR3 DNA reads TGTGCCAGCTCACAAGGACAGGGAGCTAATCAGCCCCAGCATTTT. Protein product: CASSQGQGANQPQHF.

The chain recombines TRBV12-3 or TRBV12-4 with TRBJ2-1; no clear D. The CDR3 is 11 amino acids. Trimming took off 5 bases at V and 7 bases at J, with 6 bases between the two ends. DNA for the CDR3: TGTGCCAGCAGTCGTAATAATGAGCAGTTCTTC. Translation: CASSRNNEQFF.

The rearrangement uses TRBV7-2 and TRBJ1-1; the D is unclear. Per germline, CDR1 SGHTA and CDR2 FQGNSA. The CDR3 covers 15 residues. V gave up 0 bases and J gave up 1 base, with 9 bases separating them. The CDR3 reads CASSLARAANTEAFF. The CDR3, as DNA: TGTGCCAGCAGCTTAGCGAGGGCAGCGAACACTGAAGCTTTCTTT.

V usage is TRBV19 and J usage is TRBJ2-7, with TRBD2 as a possible D gene (6 bases). Germline V gene sequence: CDR1 LNHDA, CDR2 SQIVND (reference sequence). The CDR3 has 16 amino acids. V lost 3 bases and J lost 3, with 18 bases in between. CDR3 in DNA: TGTGCCAGTAGTATCTTTCGAGGGAGGAGTTACTACGAGCAGTACTTC. It codes for CASSIFRGRSYYEQYF.

The chain has TRBV19 and TRBJ1-2, with D maybe TRBD1 (6 bases). Germline V gene lookup returns CDR1 LNHDA and CDR2 SQIVND (reference sequence). Trimming took 9 bases from V and 5 from J, leaving 16 bases between them. The CDR3 length is 13 residues. The DNA for the CDR3 is TGTGCCAGCTCCCGGGACACAGCTTATGGCTACACCTTC. Translation: CASSRDTAYGYTF. The full variable domain, with the rest looked up from reference TRBV19 and TRBJ1-2, is DGGITQSPKYLFRKEGQNVTLSCEQNLNHDAMYWYRQDPGQGLRLIYYSQIVNDFQKGDIAEGYSVSREKKESFPLTVTSAQKNPTAFYLCASSRDTAYGYTFGSGTRLTVV.

V is TRBV20-1 and J is TRBJ1-4, with D possibly TRBD1 on 6 matching bases. V lost 3 bases, J lost 10 bases, and 15 bases lay in between. CDR3 length: 13 amino acids. Germline V gene sequence: CDR1 DFQATT, CDR2 SNEGSKA (reference sequence). The CDR3 region has the DNA TGCAGTGCTAGTTTGGGGGCTGAGGGAAAACTGTTTTTT. Translating gives CSASLGAEGKLFF.

The chain has TRBV3-1 (or the pseudogene TRBV3-2) and TRBJ2-7, with 9 nucleotides matching TRBD1. Losses at the gene ends were 6 bases for V and 7 bases for J; bases not matched to a gene: 4. CDR3 length: 12 residues. The V gene's germline CDR1 is LGHDT and CDR2 YNNKEL (reference sequence). CDR3 nucleotide sequence: TGTGCCAGCAGTAGGACAGGGGAGGAGCAGTACTTC. Translated, it gives CASSRTGEEQYF.

The chain uses TRBV4-2 and TRBJ1-1; D remains ambiguous. The CDR3 runs to 14 residues. CDR1 and CDR2 from the germline V gene are LGHNA and YNFKEQ. V was clipped by 2 bases and J by 1 base, with 8 bases between them. CDR3 in DNA: TGTGCCAGCAGCCAACCAGGCTCGAACACTGAAGCTTTCTTT. Translating gives CASSQPGSNTEAFF.

The V gene is TRBV7-2, the J gene TRBJ1-6, with 7 bases that match TRBD1. CDR3 length: 16 amino acids. The germline V gene encodes CDR1 SGHTA and CDR2 FQGNSA. V lost 5 bases, J lost 9 bases, and 13 bases stayed unmatched. CDR3 in amino acids: CASSPTRTGSLSPLHF. The CDR3 DNA is TGTGCCAGCAGCCCCACCCGGACAGGTTCCCTTTCACCCCTCCACTTT.

The chain combines TRBV19 with TRBJ1-2; D uncertain. From germline, CDR1 is LNHDA and CDR2 SQIVND (reference sequence). The CDR3 has 15 residues. V dropped 5 bases and J dropped 2 bases, with 15 bases sitting between them. The CDR3 nucleotides read TGTGCCAGTAGTCTGGGAGGCAGCTTAAACTATGGCTACACCTTC. Protein product: CASSLGGSLNYGYTF.